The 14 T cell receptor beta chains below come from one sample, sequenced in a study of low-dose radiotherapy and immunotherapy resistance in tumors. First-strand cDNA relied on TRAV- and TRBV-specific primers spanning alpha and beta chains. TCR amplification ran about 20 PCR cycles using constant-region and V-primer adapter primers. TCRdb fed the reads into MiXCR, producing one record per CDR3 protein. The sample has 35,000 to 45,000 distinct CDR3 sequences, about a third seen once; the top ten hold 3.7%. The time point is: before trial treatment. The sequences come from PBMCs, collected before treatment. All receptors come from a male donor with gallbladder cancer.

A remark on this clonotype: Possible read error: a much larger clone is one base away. CDR3 sequence reads: CASSPLGVRVNEQYF. In DNA form, the CDR3 reads TGTGCCAGCAGCCCTCTTGGAGTACGGGTCAATGAGCAGTACTTC. The V call is TRBV27, the J call TRBJ2-5; D remains unclear. CDR1 and CDR2 (germline): MNHEY, SMNVEV (reference sequence). The CDR3 sequence is 15 residues long. Between the trimmed V and J ends, which lost 6 bases and 11 bases, there was a span of 25 bases.

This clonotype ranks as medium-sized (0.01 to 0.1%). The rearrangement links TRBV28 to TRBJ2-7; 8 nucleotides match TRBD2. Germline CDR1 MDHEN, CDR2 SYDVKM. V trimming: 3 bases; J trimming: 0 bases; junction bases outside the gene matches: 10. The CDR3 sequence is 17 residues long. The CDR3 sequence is CASSFPTIAGFSYEQYF. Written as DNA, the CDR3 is TGTGCCAGCAGTTTCCCAACCATAGCGGGATTCTCCTACGAGCAGTACTTC.

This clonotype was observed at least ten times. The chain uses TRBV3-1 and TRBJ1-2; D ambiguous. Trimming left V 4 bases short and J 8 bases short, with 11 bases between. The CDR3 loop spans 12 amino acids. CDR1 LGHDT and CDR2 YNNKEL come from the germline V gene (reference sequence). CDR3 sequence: CASSPPSYGYTF. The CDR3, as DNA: TGTGCCAGCAGCCCCCCGAGTTACGGCTACACCTTC.

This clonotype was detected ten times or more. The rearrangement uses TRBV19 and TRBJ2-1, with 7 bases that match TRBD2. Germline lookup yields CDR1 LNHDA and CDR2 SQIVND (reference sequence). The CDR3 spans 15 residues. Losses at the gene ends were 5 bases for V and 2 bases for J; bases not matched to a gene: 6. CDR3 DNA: TGTGCCAGTAGTTCCCGAGCGGGGACCTACAATGAGCAGTTCTTC. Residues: CASSSRAGTYNEQFF.

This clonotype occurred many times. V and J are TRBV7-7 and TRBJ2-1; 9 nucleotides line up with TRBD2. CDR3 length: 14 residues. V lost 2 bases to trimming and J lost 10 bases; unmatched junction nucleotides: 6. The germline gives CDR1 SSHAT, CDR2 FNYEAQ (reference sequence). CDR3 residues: CASSLSTSGPEQFF. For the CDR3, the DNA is TGTGCCAGCAGCTTATCGACTAGCGGACCCGAGCAGTTCTTC.

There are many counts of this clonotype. CDR3 nucleotides: TGTGCCAGCAGTACGCTACTCGAGCAGTACTTC. This gives the protein CASSTLLEQYF. This chain links TRBV12-3 or TRBV12-4 with TRBJ2-7; no firm D call. The CDR3 spans 11 residues. Trimming cost V 5 bases and J 6 bases, with 8 bases left between them.

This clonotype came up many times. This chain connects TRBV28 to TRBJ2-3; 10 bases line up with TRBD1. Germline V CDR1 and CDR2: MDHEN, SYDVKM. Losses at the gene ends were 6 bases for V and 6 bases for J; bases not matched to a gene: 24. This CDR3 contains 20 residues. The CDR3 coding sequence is TGTGCCAGCAGGGGTGACAGGGGGCGCGGGCGGAGCCGTTCACCCGATACGCAGTATTTT. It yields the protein CASRGDRGRGRSRSPDTQYF. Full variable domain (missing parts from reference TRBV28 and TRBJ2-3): DVKVTQSSRYLVKRTGEKVFLECVQDMDHENMFWYRQDPGLGLRLIYFSYDVKMKEKGDIPEGYSVSREKKERFSLILESASTNQTSMYLCASRGDRGRGRSRSPDTQYFGPGTRLTVL.

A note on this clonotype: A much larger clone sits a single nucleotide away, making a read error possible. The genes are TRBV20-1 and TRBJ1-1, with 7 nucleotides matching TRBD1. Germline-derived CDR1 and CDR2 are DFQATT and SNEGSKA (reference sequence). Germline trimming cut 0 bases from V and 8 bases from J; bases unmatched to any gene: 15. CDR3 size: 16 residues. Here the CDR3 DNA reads TGCAGTGCTAGAGATATATGGGGGACAGATCACTTGGAAGCTTTCTTT. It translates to CSARDIWGTDHLEAFF.

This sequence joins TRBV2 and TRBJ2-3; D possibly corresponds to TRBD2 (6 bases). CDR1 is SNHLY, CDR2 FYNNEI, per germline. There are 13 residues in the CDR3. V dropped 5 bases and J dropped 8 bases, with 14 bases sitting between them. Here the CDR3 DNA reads TGTGCCAGCAGTCGGGACTCCCCCGGTACGCAGTATTTT. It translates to CASSRDSPGTQYF.

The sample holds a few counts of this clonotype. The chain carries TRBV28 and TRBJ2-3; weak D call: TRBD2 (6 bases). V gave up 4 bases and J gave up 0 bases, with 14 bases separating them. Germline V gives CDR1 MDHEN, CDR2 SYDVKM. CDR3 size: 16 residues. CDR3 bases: TGTGCCAGCAGTTGGGATACCGGGGGAAGCACAGATACGCAGTATTTT. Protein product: CASSWDTGGSTDTQYF.

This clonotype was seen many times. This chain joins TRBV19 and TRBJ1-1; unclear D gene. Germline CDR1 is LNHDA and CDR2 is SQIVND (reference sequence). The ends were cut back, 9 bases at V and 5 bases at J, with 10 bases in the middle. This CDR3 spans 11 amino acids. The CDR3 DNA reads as TGTGCCAGCGGGGTTGGGACTGAAGCTTTCTTT. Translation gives CASGVGTEAFF.

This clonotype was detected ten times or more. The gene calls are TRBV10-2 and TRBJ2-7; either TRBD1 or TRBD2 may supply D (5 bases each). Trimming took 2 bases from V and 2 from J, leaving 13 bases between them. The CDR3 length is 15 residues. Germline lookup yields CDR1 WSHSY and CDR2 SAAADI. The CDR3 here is CASSEGLVGAYEQYF. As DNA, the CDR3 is TGCGCCAGCAGTGAGGGGCTAGTGGGGGCCTACGAGCAGTACTTC.

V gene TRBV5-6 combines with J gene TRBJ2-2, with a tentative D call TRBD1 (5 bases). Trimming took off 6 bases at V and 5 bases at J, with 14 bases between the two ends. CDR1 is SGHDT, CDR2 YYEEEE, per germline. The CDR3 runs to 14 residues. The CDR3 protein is CASNMKGETGELFF. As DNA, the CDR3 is TGTGCCAGCAACATGAAAGGGGAAACCGGGGAGCTGTTTTTT.

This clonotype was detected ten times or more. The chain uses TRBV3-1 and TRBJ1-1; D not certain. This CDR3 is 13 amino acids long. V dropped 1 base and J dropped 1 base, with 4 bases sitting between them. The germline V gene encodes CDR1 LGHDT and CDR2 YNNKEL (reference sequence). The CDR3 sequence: CASSQVKNTEAFF. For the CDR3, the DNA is TGTGCCAGCAGCCAAGTAAAGAACACTGAAGCTTTCTTT.